A single sample is the source of the 23 T cell receptor beta chains below, sequenced in a study of response to subunit inactivated influenza vaccine. MiXCR was run by TCRdb on the RT-PCR reads, yielding one entry per CDR3 protein. The sample contains 710,000 or so distinct CDR3 sequences, roughly 14% of which appear only once. Sequences were derived from PBMCs from blood, sampled about 13 days after vaccination. The receptors were gathered from a man between 45 and 60 years old who received an inactivated influenza vaccine.

This clonotype has more than one count but fewer than ten. The V and J genes are TRBV4-2 and TRBJ2-2; no clear D gene. The CDR3 consists of 16 residues. Germline CDR1 and CDR2: LGHNA and YNFKEQ. Trimming took 0 bases from V and 2 from J, leaving 10 bases between them. The CDR3, as DNA: TGTGCCAGCAGCCAAGATCGGGCAGAAAACACCGGGGAGCTGTTTTTT. It translates to CASSQDRAENTGELFF.

The genes are TRBV18 and TRBJ2-1; TRBD1 is a possible D gene (6 bases). Germline CDR1 and CDR2: KGHSH and LQKENI. Trimming stripped 3 bases from V and 6 bases from J, with 15 bases between. This CDR3 has 15 residues. CDR3 region: CASSPTGTTLNEQFF. The DNA of the CDR3 is TGTGCCAGCTCACCCACAGGGACCACACTCAATGAGCAGTTCTTC.

This clonotype appeared a single time. The chain has TRBV2 and TRBJ2-5; maybe TRBD1 (6 bases). Germline values: CDR1 SNHLY, CDR2 FYNNEI. Deletions cut 6 bases from V and 1 base from J, with 9 bases between. CDR3 length equals 13 residues. The CDR3 nucleotides are TGTGCCAGCAGGGGGACACGCCAAGAGACCCAGTACTTC. Protein product: CASRGTRQETQYF.

J is TRBJ2-6 and V is TRBV20-1, with D perhaps matching TRBD1 or TRBD2 (7 bases each). The CDR3 has 17 amino acids. V lost 1 base to trimming and J lost 0 bases, with 13 bases between them. CDR1 and CDR2 (germline): DFQATT, SNEGSKA (reference sequence). The CDR3 nucleotides read TGCAGTGCTAGAGTCACAGGGGAGGGCTCTGGGGCCAACGTCCTGACTTTC. Its protein product is CSARVTGEGSGANVLTF.

The chain couples TRBV21-1 to TRBJ2-1; TRBD1 was called by the table and not checked on the DNA. TRBV21-1 is a recognized pseudogene. The CDR3 has 16 amino acids. The CDR3 is CASSKNRELHYNEQFF. The CDR3 DNA is TGTGCCAGCAGCAAAAACAGGGAACTTCACTACAATGAGCAGTTCTTC.

The genes are TRBV20-1 and TRBJ2-7, with D possibly TRBD2 on 5 matching bases. The germline CDR1 and CDR2 sequences are DFQATT and SNEGSKA (reference sequence). Trimming took 4 bases from V and 6 from J, leaving 16 bases between them. This CDR3 comprises 13 residues. The CDR3 is CSAKGGRGGEQYF. The CDR3 nucleotides are TGCAGTGCTAAGGGTGGGAGAGGCGGCGAGCAGTACTTC.

The rearrangement joins TRBV5-1 to TRBJ2-5; TRBD2 matches at 10 bases. Germline CDR1 and CDR2: SGHRS and YFSETQ. Trimming cost V 3 bases and J 5 bases; bases outside gene matches: 16. This CDR3 is built from 18 residues. CDR3 DNA: TGCGCCAGCAGCTACACCTCCTTCCTAGCGGGAGAGGGGGAGACCCAGTACTTC. Translation gives CASSYTSFLAGEGETQYF.

This clonotype was counted between two and nine times. V gene TRBV4-1 combines with J gene TRBJ2-7; the match to TRBD1 covers 11 bases. V was pared by 4 bases and J by 3 bases, with 5 bases of the junction left unmatched. In germline, CDR1 is MGHRA, CDR2 YSYEKL. This CDR3 has 15 residues. The CDR3 DNA follows: TGCGCCAGCAGCCCTTTGGACAGGGGGCTCTACGAGCAGTACTTC. Amino acids: CASSPLDRGLYEQYF.

V and J are TRBV5-1 and TRBJ2-5; D may match TRBD1 or TRBD2 (5 bases each). CDR1 is SGHRS and CDR2 is YFSETQ in the germline V gene. The CDR3 runs to 15 residues. Between the trimmed V and J ends, which lost 4 bases and 6 bases, there was a span of 19 bases. The CDR3 DNA follows: TGCGCCAGCAGCGGCGCAGGAACCGGGGACCAGACCCAGTACTTC. Amino acid sequence: CASSGAGTGDQTQYF.

This clonotype has more than one count but fewer than ten. The V call is TRBV20-1, the J call TRBJ2-1; 11 positions agree with TRBD2. Germline CDR1 DFQATT, CDR2 SNEGSKA (reference sequence). The CDR3 extends over 15 amino acids. Germline trimming cut 1 base from V and 5 bases from J; bases unmatched to any gene: 4. CDR3 loop: CSARGGLAVNNEQFF. In DNA form, the CDR3 reads TGCAGTGCTAGAGGGGGACTAGCGGTAAACAATGAGCAGTTCTTC.

There are many counts of this clonotype. The chain combines TRBV15 with TRBJ2-3; D not certain. Germline lookup yields CDR1 LNHNV and CDR2 YYDKDF (reference sequence). V lost 5 bases, J lost 0 bases, and 6 bases lay in between. This CDR3 contains 13 residues. The CDR3 coding sequence is TGTGCCACCAGCGATACAAGCACAGATACGCAGTATTTT. Translated, it gives CATSDTSTDTQYF.

The CDR3 loop reads CASSVGGYQETQYF. CDR3 in DNA: TGTGCCAGCAGCGTAGGGGGATACCAAGAGACCCAGTACTTC. The chain couples TRBV9 to TRBJ2-5; D is undetermined. The CDR3 loop spans 14 amino acids. Germline-derived CDR1 and CDR2 are SGDLS and YYNGEE. Trimming removed 0 bases from V and 0 bases from J, with 6 bases in between. The variable domain in full, with the rest retrieved from reference TRBV9 and TRBJ2-5, is DSGVTQTPKHLITATGQRVTLRCSPRSGDLSVYWYQQSLDQGLQFLIQYYNGEERAKGNILERFSAQQFPDLHSELNLSSLELGDSALYFCASSVGGYQETQYFGPGTRLLVL.

The rearrangement uses TRBV5-1 and TRBJ2-3; no clear D. This CDR3 comprises 16 residues. The germline V and J ends were trimmed by 0 bases and 0 bases, with 11 bases remaining between them. Per the germline V gene, CDR1 is SGHRS and CDR2 is YFSETQ. CDR3 sequence reads: CASSLVSGLSTDTQYF. As DNA, the CDR3 is TGCGCCAGCAGCTTGGTTTCAGGCCTAAGCACAGATACGCAGTATTTT. Supplemented by reference TRBV5-1 and TRBJ2-3, the full variable domain reads KAGVTQTPRYLIKTRGQQVTLSCSPISGHRSVSWYQQTPGQGLQFLFEYFSETQRNKGNFPGRFSGRQFSNSRSEMNVSTLELGDSALYLCASSLVSGLSTDTQYFGPGTRLTVL.

This clonotype has just a few counts. The chain recombines TRBV5-1 with TRBJ2-3; D gene ambiguous. Germline values: CDR1 SGHRS, CDR2 YFSETQ. Trimming pared 2 bases from V and 2 bases from J, leaving 15 bases between. The CDR3 loop spans 16 amino acids. The CDR3 region has the DNA TGCGCCAGCAGCTTAAGTTTAACCCCCCTCACAGATACGCAGTATTTT. Protein: CASSLSLTPLTDTQYF.

V and J are TRBV5-1 and TRBJ2-6; D gene ambiguous. V was shortened by 5 bases and J by 0 bases, with 6 bases between the two germline ends. CDR3 length equals 14 residues. Germline CDR1 SGHRS, CDR2 YFSETQ. The DNA of the CDR3 is TGCGCCAGCAGGTCGAGCTCTGGGGCCAACGTCCTGACTTTC. This translates into CASRSSSGANVLTF.

The chain is built from TRBV4-1 and TRBJ1-4; 11 bases are shared with TRBD1. Germline values: CDR1 MGHRA, CDR2 YSYEKL. The V and J ends lost 3 bases and 7 bases, in that order; junction bases with no gene match: 10. The CDR3 totals 17 residues. DNA for the CDR3: TGCGCCAGCAGCCAGTGGACAGGGGGCACGATCAGTGAAAAACTGTTTTTT. Protein sequence: CASSQWTGGTISEKLFF.

The V gene is TRBV5-1, the J gene TRBJ2-1; 10 nucleotides align to TRBD2. The CDR3 extends over 13 amino acids. Germline V gives CDR1 SGHRS, CDR2 YFSETQ. V lost 2 bases, J lost 10 bases, and 3 bases stayed unmatched. The CDR3 nucleotides read TGCGCCAGCAGCTTAGGACTAGCGGACGAGCAGTTCTTC. Its protein product is CASSLGLADEQFF.

The V and J genes are TRBV27 and TRBJ2-7, with D tentatively TRBD2 (7 bases). This CDR3 spans 17 amino acids. Trimming removed 3 bases at V and 4 bases at J, with 22 bases between. Germline V gene lookup returns CDR1 MNHEY and CDR2 SMNVEV (reference sequence). CDR3 sequence: CASSLEGRVGGGYEQYF. The CDR3 DNA is TGTGCCAGCAGTTTGGAGGGCAGGGTAGGGGGGGGTTACGAGCAGTACTTC.

The chain employs TRBV9 and TRBJ2-5, with 7 bases that match TRBD2. CDR1 and CDR2 (germline): SGDLS, YYNGEE. This CDR3 region has 16 residues. J gave up 4 bases and V 0 bases, and 9 bases lay outside the gene matches. This CDR3 reads CASSVEFGGRGETQYF. The DNA of the CDR3 is TGTGCCAGCAGCGTAGAATTTGGCGGGAGAGGAGAGACCCAGTACTTC.

This clonotype was observed at least ten times. The chain carries TRBV11-2 and TRBJ2-2, with D possibly matching TRBD1 (6 bases). Trimming stripped 4 bases from V and 5 bases from J, with 8 bases between. The CDR3 covers 13 residues. In germline, CDR1 is SGHAT, CDR2 FQNNGV. For the CDR3, the DNA is TGTGCCAGCAGCTCCAGGGGAACCGGGGAGCTGTTTTTT. Its protein product is CASSSRGTGELFF.

This clonotype was seen a handful of times. The V call is TRBV12-3 or TRBV12-4, the J call TRBJ1-6, with TRBD1 as a possible D gene (5 bases). The ends were cut back, 5 bases at V and 10 bases at J, with 12 bases in the middle. This CDR3 comprises 13 residues. CDR3 loop: CASSAGYASPLHF. CDR3 nucleotides: TGTGCCAGCAGTGCAGGGTATGCGTCACCCCTCCACTTT.

This clonotype came up a few times. The chain links TRBV3-1 to TRBJ2-7, with D hard to call. The CDR3 totals 11 residues. Germline V gene data show CDR1 as LGHDT and CDR2 as YNNKEL (reference sequence). V lost 6 bases and J 5 bases, leaving 8 bases between the germline ends. CDR3 region: CASSRNDEQYF. Here the CDR3 DNA reads TGTGCCAGCAGTCGTAACGACGAGCAGTACTTC.

The chain links TRBV19 to TRBJ2-1, with no clear D. The V and J ends lost 0 bases and 0 bases respectively, with 9 bases between them. Germline-derived CDR1 and CDR2 are LNHDA and SQIVND (reference sequence). The CDR3 is 16 residues long. The chain's CDR3 is CASSIDDMISYNEQFF. The CDR3 coding sequence is TGTGCCAGTAGTATAGATGACATGATCTCCTACAATGAGCAGTTCTTC.